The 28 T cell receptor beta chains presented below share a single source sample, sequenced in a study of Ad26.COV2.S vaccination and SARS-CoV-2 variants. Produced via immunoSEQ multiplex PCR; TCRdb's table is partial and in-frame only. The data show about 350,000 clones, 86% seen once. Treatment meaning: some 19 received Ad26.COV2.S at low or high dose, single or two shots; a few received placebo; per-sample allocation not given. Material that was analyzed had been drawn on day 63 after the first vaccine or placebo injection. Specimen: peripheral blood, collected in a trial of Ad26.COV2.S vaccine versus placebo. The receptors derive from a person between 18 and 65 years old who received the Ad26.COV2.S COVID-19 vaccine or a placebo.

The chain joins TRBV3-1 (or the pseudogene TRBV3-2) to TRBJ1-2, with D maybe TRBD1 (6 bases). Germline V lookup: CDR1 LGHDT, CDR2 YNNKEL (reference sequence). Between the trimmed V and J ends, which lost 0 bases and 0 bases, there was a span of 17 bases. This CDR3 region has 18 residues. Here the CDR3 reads CASSQEGAGRLTNYGYTF. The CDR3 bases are TGTGCCAGCAGCCAAGAGGGGGCGGGAAGGCTGACTAACTATGGCTACACCTTC.

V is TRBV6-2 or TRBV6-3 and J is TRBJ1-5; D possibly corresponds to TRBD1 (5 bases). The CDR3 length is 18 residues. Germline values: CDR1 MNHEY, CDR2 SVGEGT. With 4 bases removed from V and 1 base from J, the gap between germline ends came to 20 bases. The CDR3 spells CASSWIPSRGLSNQPQHF. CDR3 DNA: TGTGCCAGCAGTTGGATCCCGTCTCGGGGGTTAAGCAATCAGCCCCAGCATTTT.

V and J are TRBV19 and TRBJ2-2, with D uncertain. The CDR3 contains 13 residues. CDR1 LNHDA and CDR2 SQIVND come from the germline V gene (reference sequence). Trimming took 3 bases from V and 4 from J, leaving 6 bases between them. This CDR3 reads CASSIGSTGELFF. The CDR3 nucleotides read TGTGCCAGTAGTATTGGCAGCACCGGGGAGCTGTTTTTT.

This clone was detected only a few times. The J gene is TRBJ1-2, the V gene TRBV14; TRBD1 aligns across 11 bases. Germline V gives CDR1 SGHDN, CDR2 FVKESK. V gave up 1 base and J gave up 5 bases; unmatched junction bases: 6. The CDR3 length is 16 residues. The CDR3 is CASSQATGTGGYGYTF. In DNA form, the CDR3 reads TGTGCCAGCAGCCAAGCAACCGGGACAGGGGGGTATGGCTACACCTTC.

CDR3 DNA sequence: TGTGCCAGCTCACCGGGGGACAGCCAAGAGACCCAGTACTTC. Translating it yields CASSPGDSQETQYF. V is TRBV18 and J is TRBJ2-5, with 7 positions matching TRBD1. The CDR3 runs to 14 residues. The germline V gene encodes CDR1 KGHSH and CDR2 LQKENI. J lost 1 base, V lost 3 bases, and 2 bases had no gene match.

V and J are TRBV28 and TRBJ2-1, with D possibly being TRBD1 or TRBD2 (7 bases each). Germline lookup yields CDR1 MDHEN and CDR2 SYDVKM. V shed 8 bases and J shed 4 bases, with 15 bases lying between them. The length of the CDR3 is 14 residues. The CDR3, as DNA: TGTGCCAGCGGGGGGGACAGTACTTACAATGAGCAGTTCTTC. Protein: CASGGDSTYNEQFF. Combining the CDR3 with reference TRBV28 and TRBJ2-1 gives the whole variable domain DVKVTQSSRYLVKRTGEKVFLECVQDMDHENMFWYRQDPGLGLRLIYFSYDVKMKEKGDIPEGYSVSREKKERFSLILESASTNQTSMYLCASGGDSTYNEQFFGPGTRLTVL.

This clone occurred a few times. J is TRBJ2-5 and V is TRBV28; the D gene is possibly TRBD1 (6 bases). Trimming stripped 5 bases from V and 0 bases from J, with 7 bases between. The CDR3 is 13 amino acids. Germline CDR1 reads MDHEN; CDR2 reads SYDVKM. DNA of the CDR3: TGTGCCAGCAGTGCAGGGGACCAAGAGACCCAGTACTTC. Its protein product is CASSAGDQETQYF.

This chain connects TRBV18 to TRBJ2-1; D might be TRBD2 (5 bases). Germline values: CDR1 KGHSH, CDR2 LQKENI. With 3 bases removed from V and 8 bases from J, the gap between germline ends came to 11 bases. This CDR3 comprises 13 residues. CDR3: CASSPSSFDEQFF. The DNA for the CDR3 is TGTGCCAGCTCACCTTCTAGCTTCGATGAGCAGTTCTTC.

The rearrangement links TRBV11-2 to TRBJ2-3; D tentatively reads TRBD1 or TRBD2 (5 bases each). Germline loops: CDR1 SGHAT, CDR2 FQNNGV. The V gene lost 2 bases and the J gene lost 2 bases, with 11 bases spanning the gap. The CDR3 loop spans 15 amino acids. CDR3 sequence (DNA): TGTGCCAGCAGCTTACAGAGGGGCTCCACAGATACGCAGTATTTT. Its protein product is CASSLQRGSTDTQYF.

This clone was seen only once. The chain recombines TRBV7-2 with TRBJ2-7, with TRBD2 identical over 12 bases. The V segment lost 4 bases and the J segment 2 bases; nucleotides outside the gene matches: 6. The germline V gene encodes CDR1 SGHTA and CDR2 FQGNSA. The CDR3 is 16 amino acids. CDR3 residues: CASSYRLAGVAYEQYF. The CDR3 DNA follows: TGTGCCAGCAGCTACCGACTAGCGGGGGTGGCCTACGAGCAGTACTTC.

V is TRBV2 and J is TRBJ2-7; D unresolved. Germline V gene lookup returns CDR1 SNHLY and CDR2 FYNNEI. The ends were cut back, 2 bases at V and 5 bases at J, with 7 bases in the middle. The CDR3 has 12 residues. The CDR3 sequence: CASSEWPDEQYF. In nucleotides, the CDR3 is TGTGCCAGCAGTGAATGGCCTGACGAGCAGTACTTC.

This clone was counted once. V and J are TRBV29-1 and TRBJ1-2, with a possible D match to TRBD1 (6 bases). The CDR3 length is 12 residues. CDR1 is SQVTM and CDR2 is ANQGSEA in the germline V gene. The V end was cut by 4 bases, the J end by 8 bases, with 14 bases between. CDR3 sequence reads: CSVAGGARGYTF. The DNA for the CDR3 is TGCAGCGTTGCCGGGGGGGCCAGGGGCTACACCTTC.

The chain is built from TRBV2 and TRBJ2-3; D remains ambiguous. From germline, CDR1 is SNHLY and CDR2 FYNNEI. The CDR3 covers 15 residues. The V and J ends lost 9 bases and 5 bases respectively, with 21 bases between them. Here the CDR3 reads CARSRKAEVLDTQYF. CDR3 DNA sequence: TGTGCCAGATCTAGGAAGGCCGAGGTTTTAGATACGCAGTATTTT.

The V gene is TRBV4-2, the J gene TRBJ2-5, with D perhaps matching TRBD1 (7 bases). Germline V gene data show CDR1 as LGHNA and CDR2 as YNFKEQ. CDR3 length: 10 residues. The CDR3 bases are TGTCAGGGGGGTCAAGAGACCCAGTACTTC. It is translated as CQGGQETQYF.

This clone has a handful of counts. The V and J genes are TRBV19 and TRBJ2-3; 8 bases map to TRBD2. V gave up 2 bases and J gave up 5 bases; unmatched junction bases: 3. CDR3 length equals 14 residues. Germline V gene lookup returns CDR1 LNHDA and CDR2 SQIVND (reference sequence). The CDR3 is CASSITGGIDTQYF. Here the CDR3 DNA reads TGTGCCAGTAGTATAACGGGGGGGATAGATACGCAGTATTTT.

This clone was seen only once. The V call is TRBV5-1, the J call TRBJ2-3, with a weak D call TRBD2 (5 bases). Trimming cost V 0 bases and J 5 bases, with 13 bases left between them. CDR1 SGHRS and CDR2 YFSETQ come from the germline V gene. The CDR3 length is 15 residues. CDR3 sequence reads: CASSLGMGRGDTQYF. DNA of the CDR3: TGCGCCAGCAGCTTGGGGATGGGGAGAGGAGATACGCAGTATTTT.

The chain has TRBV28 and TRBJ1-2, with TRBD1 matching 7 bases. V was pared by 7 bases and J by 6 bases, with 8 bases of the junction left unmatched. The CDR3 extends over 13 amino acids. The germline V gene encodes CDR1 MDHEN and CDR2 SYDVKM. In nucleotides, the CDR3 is TGTGCCAGCACAATCGGGACAGCCCATGGCTACACCTTC. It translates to CASTIGTAHGYTF.

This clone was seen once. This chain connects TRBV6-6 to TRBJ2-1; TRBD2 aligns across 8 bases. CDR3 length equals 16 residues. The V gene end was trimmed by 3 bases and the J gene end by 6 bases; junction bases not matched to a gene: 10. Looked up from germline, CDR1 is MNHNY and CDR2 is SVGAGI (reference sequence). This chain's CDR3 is CASSYLVSGRLNEQFF. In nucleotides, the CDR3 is TGTGCCAGCAGTTATCTTGTCAGCGGGAGACTCAATGAGCAGTTCTTC.

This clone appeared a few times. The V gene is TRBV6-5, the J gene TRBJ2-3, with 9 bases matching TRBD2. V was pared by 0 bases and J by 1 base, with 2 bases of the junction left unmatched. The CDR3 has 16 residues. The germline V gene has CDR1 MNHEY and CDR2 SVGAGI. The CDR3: CASSYSASGGTDTQYF. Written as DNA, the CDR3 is TGTGCCAGCAGTTACTCGGCTAGCGGGGGCACAGATACGCAGTATTTT.

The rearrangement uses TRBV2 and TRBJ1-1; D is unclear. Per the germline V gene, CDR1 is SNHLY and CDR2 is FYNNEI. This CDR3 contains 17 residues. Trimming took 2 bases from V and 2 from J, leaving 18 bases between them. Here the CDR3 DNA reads TGTGCCAGCAGTGAAACCCTCCAACCAAGGGATAACACTGAAGCTTTCTTT. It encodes CASSETLQPRDNTEAFF.

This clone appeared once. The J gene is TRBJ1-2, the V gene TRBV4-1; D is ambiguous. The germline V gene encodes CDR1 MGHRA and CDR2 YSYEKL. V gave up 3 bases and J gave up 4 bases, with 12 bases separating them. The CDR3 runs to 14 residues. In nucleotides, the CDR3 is TGCGCCAGCAGCCAGCCTGTGGTAGCCTATGGCTACACCTTC. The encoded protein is CASSQPVVAYGYTF.

The chain's CDR3 is CASSLGGTAKNIQYF. CDR3 DNA sequence: TGTGCCAGCAGCCTCGGGGGTACTGCCAAAAACATTCAGTACTTC. The chain is built from TRBV7-2 and TRBJ2-4; a weak D match, TRBD2 (6 bases). The CDR3 contains 15 residues. V gave up 5 bases and J gave up 1 base, with 12 bases separating them. Per germline, CDR1 SGHTA and CDR2 FQGNSA.

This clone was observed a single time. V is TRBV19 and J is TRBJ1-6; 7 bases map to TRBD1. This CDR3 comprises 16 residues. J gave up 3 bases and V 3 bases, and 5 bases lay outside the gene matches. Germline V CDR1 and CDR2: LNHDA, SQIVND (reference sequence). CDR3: CASSMGTEIYNSPLHF. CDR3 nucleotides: TGTGCCAGTAGTATGGGGACAGAAATCTATAATTCACCCCTCCACTTT. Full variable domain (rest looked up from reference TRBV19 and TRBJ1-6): DGGITQSPKYLFRKEGQNVTLSCEQNLNHDAMYWYRQDPGQGLRLIYYSQIVNDFQKGDIAEGYSVSREKKESFPLTVTSAQKNPTAFYLCASSMGTEIYNSPLHFGNGTRLTVT.

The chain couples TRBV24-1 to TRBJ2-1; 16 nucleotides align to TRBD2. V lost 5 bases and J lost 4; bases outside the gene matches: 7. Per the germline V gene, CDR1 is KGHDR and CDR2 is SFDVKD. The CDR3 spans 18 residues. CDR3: CATSGLTGLAGGYNEQFF. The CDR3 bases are TGTGCCACCAGTGGCCTAACGGGACTAGCGGGAGGGTACAATGAGCAGTTCTTC.

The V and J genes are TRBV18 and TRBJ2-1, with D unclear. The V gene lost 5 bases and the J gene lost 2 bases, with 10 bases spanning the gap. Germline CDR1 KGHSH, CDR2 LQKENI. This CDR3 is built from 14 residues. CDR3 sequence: CASSAPPPYNEQFF. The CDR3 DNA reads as TGTGCCAGCTCAGCGCCCCCACCCTACAATGAGCAGTTCTTC.

Here the CDR3 DNA reads TGTGCCAGCAGTTTACGACAGAGGAACACCGGGGAGCTGTTTTTT. Its translation: CASSLRQRNTGELFF. V and J are TRBV28 and TRBJ2-2; a possible D gene is TRBD1 (5 bases). The ends were cut back, 2 bases at V and 1 base at J, with 8 bases in the middle. Germline V gene lookup returns CDR1 MDHEN and CDR2 SYDVKM. The CDR3 extends over 15 amino acids.

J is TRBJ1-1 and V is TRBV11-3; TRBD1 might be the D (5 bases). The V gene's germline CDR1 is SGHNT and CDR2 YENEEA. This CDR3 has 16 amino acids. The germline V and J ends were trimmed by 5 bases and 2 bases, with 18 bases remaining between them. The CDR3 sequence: CASSPGRGRKNTEAFF. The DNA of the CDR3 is TGTGCCAGCAGCCCAGGGAGGGGCAGGAAAAACACTGAAGCTTTCTTT.

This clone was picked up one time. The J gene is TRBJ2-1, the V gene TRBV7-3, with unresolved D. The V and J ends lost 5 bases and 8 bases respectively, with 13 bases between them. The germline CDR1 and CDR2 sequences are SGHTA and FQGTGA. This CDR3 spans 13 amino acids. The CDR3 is CASSPGPGHEQFF. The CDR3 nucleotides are TGTGCCAGCAGCCCCGGGCCCGGGCATGAGCAGTTCTTC.